The 9 T cell receptor beta chains below all came from one sample that was sequenced in a study of cytomegalovirus exposure and HLA in healthy donors. Both 60 Vbeta primers and 13 Jbeta primers went into the PCR. Sequencing was performed with immunoSEQ multiplex PCR; in TCRdb, only in-frame clones are kept and a portion is missing. Among about 140,000 clones listed, around 86% were seen once. Sequencing input: PBMCs. All receptors come from a female donor in good health and CMV-seronegative.

The chain couples TRBV4-1 to TRBJ2-7; TRBD2 might be the D (6 bases). Trimming took off 4 bases at V and 5 bases at J, with 18 bases between the two ends. This CDR3 spans 15 amino acids. The germline CDR1 and CDR2 sequences are MGHRA and YSYEKL. CDR3 nucleotide sequence: TGCGCCAGCAGCCCTAATCCTGACGGGAGTGACGAGCAGTACTTC. It encodes CASSPNPDGSDEQYF.

The chain uses TRBV28 and TRBJ2-4; TRBD1 agrees at 9 bases. CDR1 MDHEN and CDR2 SYDVKM come from the germline V gene. The CDR3 spans 16 residues. The trim removed 3 bases at V and 2 bases at J, leaving 5 bases unmatched. As DNA, the CDR3 is TGTGCCAGCAGTTTTGTGGACAGGGGACCCAAAAACATTCAGTACTTC. Protein product: CASSFVDRGPKNIQYF.

V is TRBV5-6 and J is TRBJ2-5; D perhaps matches TRBD1 (5 bases). The V and J ends lost 4 bases and 9 bases respectively, with 13 bases between them. Germline loops: CDR1 SGHDT, CDR2 YYEEEE. CDR3 length: 12 residues. The CDR3 spells CASSGAVGAQYF. In DNA form, the CDR3 reads TGTGCCAGCAGCGGTGCCGTAGGGGCCCAGTACTTC.

The CDR3 region is CASSVAGGGRTYEQYF. The CDR3 DNA is TGTGCCAGCAGCGTAGCTGGGGGCGGGAGAACATACGAGCAGTACTTC. This chain links TRBV9 with TRBJ2-7; D is perhaps TRBD2 (7 bases). CDR3 length: 16 amino acids. V was trimmed by 0 bases and J by 4 bases, leaving 17 bases between them. Germline CDR1 SGDLS, CDR2 YYNGEE.

The rearrangement uses TRBV4-1 and TRBJ1-2; perhaps TRBD1 as D (5 bases). The CDR3 runs to 15 residues. The V gene lost 2 bases and the J gene lost 4 bases, with 14 bases spanning the gap. Germline loops: CDR1 MGHRA, CDR2 YSYEKL. Here the CDR3 DNA reads TGCGCCAGCAGCCAATCGACGGGGGTCCCCTATGGCTACACCTTC. It translates to CASSQSTGVPYGYTF.

The gene calls are TRBV5-1 and TRBJ2-3, with TRBD2 matching 11 bases. Germline V CDR1 and CDR2: SGHRS, YFSETQ. With 4 bases clipped from V and 2 bases from J, the junction kept 3 bases outside the gene matches. The CDR3 is 15 residues long. Written as DNA, the CDR3 is TGCGCCAGCAGCGAGACTAGCGGGGACACAGATACGCAGTATTTT. This encodes CASSETSGDTDTQYF.

This clone was seen only a few times. The chain is built from TRBV28 and TRBJ2-3, with 13 positions matching TRBD2. With V trimmed by 2 bases and J by 6 bases, 5 bases remained unmatched. CDR3 length: 16 amino acids. The V gene's germline CDR1 is MDHEN and CDR2 SYDVKM. As DNA, the CDR3 is TGTGCCAGCAGTTTAAGACTAGCGGGAGGTATGGATACGCAGTATTTT. Residues: CASSLRLAGGMDTQYF.

CDR3 nucleotide sequence: TGTGCCAGCAGCCCGAAGGACAGGGGGACCTACGAGCAGTACTTC. Its translation: CASSPKDRGTYEQYF. J is TRBJ2-7 and V is TRBV12-1; the table's TRBD1 call for D was not verified on the DNA. TRBV12-1 is a known pseudogene. The CDR3 runs 15 residues.

The chain carries TRBV18 and TRBJ1-1; 7 bases agree with TRBD1. This CDR3 is 14 amino acids long. The V gene end was trimmed by 3 bases and the J gene end by 3 bases; junction bases not matched to a gene: 4. Germline-derived CDR1 and CDR2 are KGHSH and LQKENI. The CDR3 loop is CASSPKDRYTEAFF. The CDR3 coding sequence is TGTGCCAGCTCACCCAAGGACAGGTACACTGAAGCTTTCTTT.